A selection of T cell receptor beta chains follows, all from one sample in a study of cytomegalovirus exposure and HLA in healthy donors. The data were produced by immunoSEQ multiplex PCR, yet TCRdb's version contains in-frame clones alone and is incomplete. The repertoire holds 110,000 to 150,000 clones, with roughly nine tenths as singletons. Sequencing was performed on PBMCs. These receptors came from a young woman in good health and CMV-seropositive. CDR3s include the opening cysteine and the closing phenylalanine or tryptophan. The order of the fields is CDR3 protein, CDR3 length, J gene, V gene.

CDR3 protein: CASSKVARRCSYGYTF
CDR3 length: 16
J gene: TRBJ1-2
V gene: TRBV21-1

CDR3 protein: CASSGTAGNTIYF
CDR3 length: 13
J gene: TRBJ1-3
V gene: TRBV5-4

CDR3 protein: CASVRGWTGVKNIQYF
CDR3 length: 16
J gene: TRBJ2-4
V gene: TRBV2

CDR3 protein: CASSLGSRGRWGGYTF
CDR3 length: 16
J gene: TRBJ1-2
V gene: TRBV5-4

CDR3 protein: CASSLLGSGSYEQYF
CDR3 length: 15
J gene: TRBJ2-7
V gene: TRBV5-1

CDR3 protein: CASSLIGDFSNQPQHF
CDR3 length: 16
J gene: TRBJ1-5
V gene: TRBV19

CDR3 protein: CASSDEGAGIHGYTF
CDR3 length: 15
J gene: TRBJ1-2
V gene: TRBV6-4

CDR3 protein: CASSLSNGGQETQYF
CDR3 length: 15
J gene: TRBJ2-5
V gene: TRBV11-2

CDR3 protein: CASSPPVGAQAGELFF
CDR3 length: 16
J gene: TRBJ2-2
V gene: TRBV18

CDR3 protein: CASSPQVRAEGETQYF
CDR3 length: 16
J gene: TRBJ2-5
V gene: TRBV28

CDR3 protein: CASSLDRDGDHGYTF
CDR3 length: 15
J gene: TRBJ1-2
V gene: TRBV13

CDR3 protein: CATSRGLIRRTEAFF
CDR3 length: 15
J gene: TRBJ1-1
V gene: TRBV15

CDR3 protein: CASRREDYNSPLHF
CDR3 length: 14
J gene: TRBJ1-6
V gene: TRBV6-5

CDR3 protein: CSVEDRTSEQYF
CDR3 length: 12
J gene: TRBJ2-7
V gene: TRBV29-1

CDR3 protein: CASSLRQGWDYGYTF
CDR3 length: 15
J gene: TRBJ1-2
V gene: TRBV28

CDR3 protein: CASSPGGSSEQYF
CDR3 length: 13
J gene: TRBJ2-7
V gene: TRBV5-4

CDR3 protein: CASSDMGGTGGNSPLHF
CDR3 length: 17
J gene: TRBJ1-6
V gene: TRBV2

CDR3 protein: CASSVGQGGDGYTF
CDR3 length: 14
J gene: TRBJ1-2
V gene: TRBV9

CDR3 protein: CSIRNYWGGRTEAFF
CDR3 length: 15
J gene: TRBJ1-1
V gene: TRBV29-1

CDR3 protein: CASSELGLALNSPLHF
CDR3 length: 16
J gene: TRBJ1-6
V gene: TRBV6-1

CDR3 protein: CAWSVLRGYEQYF
CDR3 length: 13
J gene: TRBJ2-7
V gene: TRBV30

CDR3 protein: CASSLGLAGQETQYF
CDR3 length: 15
J gene: TRBJ2-5
V gene: TRBV5-4

CDR3 protein: CASKSRLSGANVLTF
CDR3 length: 15
J gene: TRBJ2-6
V gene: TRBV4-1

CDR3 protein: CASSQDIVAGRYNEQFF
CDR3 length: 17
J gene: TRBJ2-1
V gene: TRBV14

CDR3 protein: CASHRAGDYGYTF
CDR3 length: 13
J gene: TRBJ1-2
V gene: TRBV18

CDR3 protein: CASSSDTEAFF
CDR3 length: 11
J gene: TRBJ1-1
V gene: TRBV2

CDR3 protein: CASSLGGGMNTEAFF
CDR3 length: 15
J gene: TRBJ1-1
V gene: TRBV27

CDR3 protein: CASSRDRGWHEQFF
CDR3 length: 14
J gene: TRBJ2-1
V gene: TRBV19

CDR3 protein: CASSAVRGGAGGYTF
CDR3 length: 15
J gene: TRBJ1-2
V gene: TRBV9

CDR3 protein: CAITGGTSTDTQYF
CDR3 length: 14
J gene: TRBJ2-3
V gene: TRBV10-2

CDR3 protein: CSASTGPNEKLFF
CDR3 length: 13
J gene: TRBJ1-4
V gene: TRBV29-1

CDR3 protein: CASSPGGGEQYF
CDR3 length: 12
J gene: TRBJ2-7
V gene: TRBV5-6

CDR3 protein: CAWRADGQGAFGYTF
CDR3 length: 15
J gene: TRBJ1-2
V gene: TRBV30

CDR3 protein: CASSLGTANYEQYF
CDR3 length: 14
J gene: TRBJ2-7
V gene: TRBV5-1

CDR3 protein: CASSFGGSSYEQYF
CDR3 length: 14
J gene: TRBJ2-7
V gene: TRBV5-4

CDR3 protein: CASSPPGQSTDTQYF
CDR3 length: 15
J gene: TRBJ2-3
V gene: TRBV7-6

CDR3 protein: CASSLGPRTEAFF
CDR3 length: 13
J gene: TRBJ1-1
V gene: TRBV5-6

CDR3 protein: CASSFGQGAGELFF
CDR3 length: 14
J gene: TRBJ2-2
V gene: TRBV5-4

CDR3 protein: CASSQVLGADYGYTF
CDR3 length: 15
J gene: TRBJ1-2
V gene: TRBV4-3

CDR3 protein: CASSLSWRPEPGYNEQFF
CDR3 length: 18
J gene: TRBJ2-1
V gene: TRBV5-1

CDR3 protein: CSVVMGQGSQETQYF
CDR3 length: 15
J gene: TRBJ2-5
V gene: TRBV29-1

CDR3 protein: CASSSDREVNQPQHF
CDR3 length: 15
J gene: TRBJ1-5
V gene: TRBV2

CDR3 protein: CASSSSGGQPLGRSGQYF
CDR3 length: 18
J gene: TRBJ2-7
V gene: TRBV5-1

CDR3 protein: CASSPQQGSFSGNTIYF
CDR3 length: 17
J gene: TRBJ1-3
V gene: TRBV18

CDR3 protein: CASSETGTVNTEAFF
CDR3 length: 15
J gene: TRBJ1-1
V gene: TRBV18

CDR3 protein: CASSARDRNTEAFF
CDR3 length: 14
J gene: TRBJ1-1
V gene: TRBV19

CDR3 protein: CASGMNTEAFF
CDR3 length: 11
J gene: TRBJ1-1
V gene: TRBV19

CDR3 protein: CSASLTGELFF
CDR3 length: 11
J gene: TRBJ2-2
V gene: TRBV20-1

CDR3 protein: CASSLDEGWGNTEAFF
CDR3 length: 16
J gene: TRBJ1-1
V gene: TRBV7-9

CDR3 protein: CASSVGGWPDPNYGYTF
CDR3 length: 17
J gene: TRBJ1-2
V gene: TRBV9

CDR3 protein: CASSQDLQGRPLHF
CDR3 length: 14
J gene: TRBJ1-6
V gene: TRBV4-3

CDR3 protein: CASSLVDYYNEKLFF
CDR3 length: 15
J gene: TRBJ1-4
V gene: TRBV7-9

CDR3 protein: CATSGERQSSYEQYF
CDR3 length: 15
J gene: TRBJ2-7
V gene: TRBV15